Below are 16 T cell receptor beta chains sequenced from a single sample in a study of T cells in localized non-small cell lung cancer. Produced via immunoSEQ multiplex PCR; TCRdb's table is partial and in-frame only. The sample has some 5,000 clones; 25% to 35% are singletons. Sequencing was performed on lung tumor tissue, taken before any cancer treatment. All receptors derive from a man aged 35 to 70 with stage II lung adenocarcinoma.

This chain joins TRBV19 and TRBJ1-2; D gene unclear. Per germline, CDR1 LNHDA and CDR2 SQIVND (reference sequence). This CDR3 contains 14 residues. V lost 6 bases and J 1 base, leaving 12 bases between the germline ends. The CDR3 reads CASRREGSNYGYTF. CDR3 sequence (DNA): TGTGCCAGTAGAAGGGAGGGTAGTAACTATGGCTACACCTTC.

The rearrangement links TRBV6-8 to TRBJ1-2; 9 positions agree with TRBD1. V dropped 6 bases and J dropped 4; count of bases not matched to a gene: 6. Germline assignment: CDR1 MNHGY and CDR2 SAAAGT. This CDR3 region has 14 residues. In nucleotides, the CDR3 is TGTGCCAGCAGAACAGGGGGCCAGATCTATGGCTACACCTTC. Amino acid sequence: CASRTGGQIYGYTF.

The chain combines TRBV28 with TRBJ2-2; D unclear. Trimming removed 2 bases at V and 2 bases at J, with 6 bases between. This CDR3 has 14 amino acids. In germline, CDR1 is MDHEN, CDR2 SYDVKM. The CDR3 here is CASSLMGNTGELFF. The CDR3 coding sequence is TGTGCCAGCAGTTTAATGGGAAACACCGGGGAGCTGTTTTTT.

This clone was seen a few times. This sequence joins TRBV28 and TRBJ2-5; D perhaps matches TRBD2 (5 bases). The germline gives CDR1 MDHEN, CDR2 SYDVKM. CDR3 size: 13 residues. Trimming cost V 8 bases and J 3 bases, with 13 bases left between them. The chain's CDR3 is CASRGAAEETQYF. Written as DNA, the CDR3 is TGTGCCAGCCGAGGAGCGGCGGAAGAGACCCAGTACTTC.

This clone has more than one count but fewer than ten. The genes are TRBV7-8 and TRBJ1-1; D unresolved. CDR1 is SGHVS, CDR2 FQNEAQ, per germline. Trimming pared 1 base from V and 10 bases from J, leaving 13 bases between. There are 13 residues in the CDR3. The CDR3 protein is CASSLGGDRVAFF. The CDR3 DNA follows: TGTGCCAGCAGCTTAGGGGGTGATCGGGTAGCTTTCTTT.

Here the CDR3 DNA reads TGTGCCAGCAGCCCCCGACTAGCGGACCATGAAGAGTTCTTC. This codes for CASSPRLADHEEFF. The chain has TRBV11-3 and TRBJ2-1; 9 bases are a match to TRBD2. The CDR3 runs to 14 residues. Trimming at V came to 5 bases and at J to 14 bases, leaving 13 bases not matched to a gene. Looked up from germline, CDR1 is SGHNT and CDR2 is YENEEA. The full variable domain, completed using reference TRBV11-3 and TRBJ2-1, is EAGVVQSPRYKIIEKKQPVAFWCNPISGHNTLYWYLQNLGQGPELLIRYENEEAVDDSQLPKDRFSAERLKGVDSTLKIQPAELGDSAVYLCASSPRLADHEEFFGPGTRLTVL.

V gene TRBV5-1 combines with J gene TRBJ2-1; 10 bases agree with TRBD2. This CDR3 region has 15 residues. The V segment lost 4 bases and the J segment 9 bases; nucleotides outside the gene matches: 10. Germline values: CDR1 SGHRS, CDR2 YFSETQ. The CDR3 loop reads CASSLNSGRLGEQFF. As DNA, the CDR3 is TGCGCCAGCAGCCTCAATAGCGGGAGGCTCGGTGAGCAGTTCTTC.

This clone has more than one count but fewer than ten. In nucleotides, the CDR3 is TGCAGCGTTGATGGCGGGAGGTCCGGGGAGCTGTTTTTT. Translated, it gives CSVDGGRSGELFF. The chain has TRBV29-1 and TRBJ2-2; 8 nucleotides match TRBD2. J gave up 6 bases and V 3 bases, and 3 bases lay outside the gene matches. Per germline, CDR1 SQVTM and CDR2 ANQGSEA. CDR3 length equals 13 residues.

The chain links TRBV28 to TRBJ1-5; D is perhaps TRBD1 (6 bases). With 4 bases removed from V and 4 bases from J, the gap between germline ends came to 11 bases. This CDR3 spans 14 amino acids. From germline, CDR1 is MDHEN and CDR2 SYDVKM. CDR3 residues: CASSSTGWNQPQHF. As DNA, the CDR3 is TGTGCCAGCAGTTCCACAGGGTGGAATCAGCCCCAGCATTTT. The full variable domain, its missing parts supplied by reference TRBV28 and TRBJ1-5, is DVKVTQSSRYLVKRTGEKVFLECVQDMDHENMFWYRQDPGLGLRLIYFSYDVKMKEKGDIPEGYSVSREKKERFSLILESASTNQTSMYLCASSSTGWNQPQHFGDGTRLSIL.

The chain is built from TRBV19 and TRBJ2-1; D is ambiguous. CDR1 and CDR2 (germline): LNHDA, SQIVND (reference sequence). V lost 3 bases and J lost 4, with 7 bases in between. The CDR3 covers 13 residues. CDR3 sequence: CASSMQAYNEQFF. The CDR3 region has the DNA TGTGCCAGTAGTATGCAGGCTTACAATGAGCAGTTCTTC.

The rearrangement joins TRBV14 to TRBJ1-1; 10 bases fit TRBD1. The V and J ends lost 5 bases and 4 bases, in that order; junction bases with no gene match: 4. CDR1 is SGHDN, CDR2 FVKESK, per germline. This CDR3 region has 14 residues. The CDR3 DNA is TGTGCCAGCAGCTATAGGACAGGGGGCACTGAAGCTTTCTTT. This codes for CASSYRTGGTEAFF. Full variable domain (remainder filled in from reference TRBV14 and TRBJ1-1): EAGVTQFPSHSVIEKGQTVTLRCDPISGHDNLYWYRRVMGKEIKFLLHFVKESKQDESGMPNNRFLAERTGGTYSTLKVQPAELEDSGVYFCASSYRTGGTEAFFGQGTRLTVV.

In its sample, this clone was seen a few times. This chain links TRBV11-3 with TRBJ1-2, with TRBD1 matching over 8 bases. Per germline, CDR1 SGHNT and CDR2 YENEEA. V was clipped by 5 bases and J by 5 bases; unmatched bases: 7. This CDR3 is built from 14 residues. This chain's CDR3 is CASSLGTGIYGYTF. CDR3 bases: TGTGCCAGCAGCCTGGGGACAGGAATATATGGCTACACCTTC.

This clone has a handful of counts. This chain connects TRBV11-3 to TRBJ1-2, with a weak D call TRBD1 (6 bases). CDR1 SGHNT and CDR2 YENEEA come from the germline V gene. The CDR3 length is 14 residues. Trimming pared 6 bases from V and 4 bases from J, leaving 15 bases between. The DNA for the CDR3 is TGTGCCAGCAGGTCAACAAGGGGGGGCTATGGCTACACCTTC. Encoded protein: CASRSTRGGYGYTF. The entire variable domain, with the rest obtained from reference TRBV11-3 and TRBJ1-2, is as follows: EAGVVQSPRYKIIEKKQPVAFWCNPISGHNTLYWYLQNLGQGPELLIRYENEEAVDDSQLPKDRFSAERLKGVDSTLKIQPAELGDSAVYLCASRSTRGGYGYTFGSGTRLTVV.

This chain joins TRBV19 and TRBJ2-5; 9 bases match TRBD2. The CDR3 length is 15 residues. In germline, CDR1 is LNHDA, CDR2 SQIVND (reference sequence). V was clipped by 8 bases and J by 3 bases; unmatched bases: 10. The CDR3 is CASARLADRKETQYF. The CDR3 region has the DNA TGTGCCAGTGCAAGACTAGCGGATCGCAAAGAGACCCAGTACTTC.

J is TRBJ2-1 and V is TRBV28; D is unresolved. Per the germline V gene, CDR1 is MDHEN and CDR2 is SYDVKM. This CDR3 is 16 amino acids long. V was trimmed by 6 bases and J by 0 bases, leaving 15 bases between them. The CDR3 reads CASSLPPSISYNEQFF. In DNA form, the CDR3 reads TGTGCCAGCAGCCTACCCCCTAGTATCTCCTACAATGAGCAGTTCTTC.

The chain has TRBV12-5 and TRBJ2-1; 8 bases agree with TRBD2. V shed 3 bases, J shed 6 bases, and the junction held 1 base outside the gene matches. The V gene's germline CDR1 is LGHNT and CDR2 FRNRAP. The CDR3 covers 13 residues. This CDR3 is CASGLSGSNEQFF. The CDR3 coding sequence is TGTGCTAGTGGTTTAAGCGGGAGCAATGAGCAGTTCTTC.